The clone carrying this TCR beta chain came up a few times. Its matching antigen is unknown. Unmatched junction bases numbered 12, after V lost 0 bases and J lost 2 bases. The CDR3 loop spans 18 amino acids. Germline-derived CDR1 and CDR2 are SGDLS and YYNGEE. This sample was included in a study of regulatory T cells in long-lasting Graves disease. Described time point: newly diagnosed GD, antithyroid drugs for less than 3 months. Isolated PBMC RNA provided the starting material for the TCR library. Under American Thyroid Association guidelines, Graves' disease was diagnosed. Study-wide results and caveats: Favoring TRBV28, TRBJ1-2 and TRBJ2-5 was a feature seen in persistent disease.

CDR3 regions were amplified by Arm-PCR using iRepertoire HTBI primers to build TCR beta libraries. Using its own MiXCR run on the multiplex PCR reads, TCRdb lists one record per CDR3 protein. This table holds about 540,000 distinct CDR3 sequences, about 13% found once. These same records also appear under a second study, on T cells in Graves' hyperthyroidism and ophthalmopathy. That investigation notes: It was uncontrolled infection, other autoimmune disease, pregnancy or lactation that excluded patients.

This clonotype originated in a man aged 25 to 40 with Graves disease. The specimen was peripheral blood mononuclear cells (PBMCs), collected at new diagnosis, from a patient treated with antithyroid drugs. The chain is built from TRBV9 and TRBJ2-3; 7 bases are shared with TRBD2. CDR3 sequence (DNA): TGTGCCAGCAGCGTAGCTCGGGGGGTGGGAGGAATCACAGATACGCAGTATTTT. As protein: CASSVARGVGGITDTQYF.